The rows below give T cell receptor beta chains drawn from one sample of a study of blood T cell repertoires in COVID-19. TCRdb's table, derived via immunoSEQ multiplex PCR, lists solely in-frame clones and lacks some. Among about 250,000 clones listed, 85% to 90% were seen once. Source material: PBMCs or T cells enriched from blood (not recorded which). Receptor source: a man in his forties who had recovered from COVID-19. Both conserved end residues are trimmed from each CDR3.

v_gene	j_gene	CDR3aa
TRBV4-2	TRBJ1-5	ASSHEPDTSNQPQH
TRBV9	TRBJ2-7	ASSVGQGGAYEQY
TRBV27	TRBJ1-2	ASSFNRFYGYT
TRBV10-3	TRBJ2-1	AINHGGGDNEQF
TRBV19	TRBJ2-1	ASSPRGVHEQF
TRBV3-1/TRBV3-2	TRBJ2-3	ASSQVLPGTSAPDTQY
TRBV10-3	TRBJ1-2	AISESRIWRGREEKGYT
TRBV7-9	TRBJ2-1	ASSLGGQEGSYNEQF
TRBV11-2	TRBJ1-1	ASSLERGSEAF
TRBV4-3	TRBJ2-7	ASSQATSDRGENEQY
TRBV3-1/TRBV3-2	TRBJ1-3	ASSQGAGYGNTIY
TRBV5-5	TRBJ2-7	ASNGGVVVTYEQY
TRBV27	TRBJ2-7	ASSLGLAGYYEQY
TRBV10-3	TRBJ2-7	AISDSKTGGKEQY
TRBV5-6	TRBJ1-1	ASSVSKTGYTEAF
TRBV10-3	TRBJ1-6	AISEGRGASPLH
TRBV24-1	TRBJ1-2	ATSERTGTYGYT
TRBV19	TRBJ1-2	ASSSRETGGGYT
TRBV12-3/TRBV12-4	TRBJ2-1	ASSSEADDEQF
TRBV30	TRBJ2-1	AWRGEGGNEQF
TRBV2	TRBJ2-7	ASSETGSTYEQY
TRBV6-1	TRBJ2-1	ASSEVRNNEQF
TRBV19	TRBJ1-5	ASSSVTGNQPQH
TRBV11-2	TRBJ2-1	ASSLAGLYNEQF
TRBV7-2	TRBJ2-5	ASSLSGTSGAKRETQY
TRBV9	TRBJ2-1	ASSAGTSGDNYNEQF
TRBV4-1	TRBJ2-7	ASSHSGQTWRGTYEQY
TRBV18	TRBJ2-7	ASSPRTGTSGRLENEQY
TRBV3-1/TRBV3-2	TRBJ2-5	ASSQDLGRGPSETQY
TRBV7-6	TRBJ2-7	ASSQGGGLAGYEQY
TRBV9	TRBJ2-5	ASSVPSGGGGETQY
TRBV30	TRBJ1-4	AWETGEEKLF
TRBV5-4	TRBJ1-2	ASSLGGLVVGYT
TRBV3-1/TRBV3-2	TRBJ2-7	ASSPQDAYYEQY
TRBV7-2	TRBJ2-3	ASSLVVAGHTDTQY
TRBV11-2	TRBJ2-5	ASSFGSLAGLFQETQY
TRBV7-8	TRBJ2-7	ASSLGPAEAYEQY
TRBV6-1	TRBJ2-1	ASSESRLAYNEQF
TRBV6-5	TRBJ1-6	ASNRDRGNSPLH
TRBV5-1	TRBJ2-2	ASSLSGTGELF
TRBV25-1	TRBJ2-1	ASSETGLAGGNEQF
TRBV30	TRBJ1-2	AWVGTGVYGYT
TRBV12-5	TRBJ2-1	ASGTARTGREEQF
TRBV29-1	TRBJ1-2	SVGTNPHYGYT
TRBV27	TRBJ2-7	ASSLGQLGGYEQY
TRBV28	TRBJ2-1	ASSLGSGEGVNEQF
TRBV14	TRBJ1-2	ASSQDRIRVYGYT
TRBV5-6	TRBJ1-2	ASSLGGDYGYT